This TCR beta chain appears in the sequencing data of a study of T cell changes during pregnancy in multiple sclerosis. Here immunoSEQ multiplex PCR was the method, and the copy in TCRdb shows in-frame clones only, minus some. The data contain 30,000 or so clones, 91% of them singletons. V gave up 4 bases and J gave up 7 bases; unmatched junction bases: 9. Germline CDR1 SGHDT, CDR2 YYEEEE. This CDR3 is built from 15 residues. The gene calls are TRBV5-6 and TRBJ1-4; TRBD1 agrees at 8 bases. The sample here was CD8+ T cells from peripheral blood mononuclear cells, taken in the second trimester of pregnancy. This sequence originates from a female donor in good health, enrolled as a control in a pregnancy study. CDR3 protein: CASSPGTGGAEKLFF. As DNA, the CDR3 is TGTGCCAGCAGCCCGGGGACAGGTGGCGCTGAAAAACTGTTTTTT.